The 14 T cell receptor beta chains below all came from one sample that was sequenced in a study of a mutant IDH1 vaccine in newly diagnosed glioma. Repertoires were generated with immunoSEQ multiplex PCR, while TCRdb's copy carries only in-frame clones and drops some. The sample shows 80,000 to 100,000 clones, more than 65% of them seen only once. The time point denotes: baseline, week 1 (first vaccination visit). The treatment is: pre-vaccination baseline after standard-of-care therapy. The material was PBMCs, obtained from a glioma patient treated with radiotherapy, temozolomide or both. The source is a man between 35 and 55 years old with glioma. Some clones in this sample may be carry-over from other donors' samples.

The chain carries TRBV5-4 and TRBJ2-7; 9 bases fit TRBD1. The germline V gene has CDR1 SGHNT and CDR2 YYREEE (reference sequence). After removal of 9 bases from V and 5 bases from J, the junction contained 15 bases not matched to a gene. The CDR3 runs 15 residues. The CDR3 DNA follows: TGTGCCACCCAACCCCATGGACAGGGGTCCCACGAGCAGTACTTC. It translates to CATQPHGQGSHEQYF.

V usage is TRBV4-1 and J usage is TRBJ2-6; a possible D gene is TRBD1 (6 bases). Trimming removed 0 bases from V and 0 bases from J, with 9 bases in between. Germline lookup yields CDR1 MGHRA and CDR2 YSYEKL. CDR3 length: 17 amino acids. In DNA form, the CDR3 reads TGCGCCAGCAGCCAAGAGAACAGGGCCTCTGGGGCCAACGTCCTGACTTTC. This encodes CASSQENRASGANVLTF.

The V and J genes are TRBV10-1 and TRBJ1-1; 8 nucleotides line up with TRBD1. CDR1 WNHNN and CDR2 SYGVQD come from the germline V gene (reference sequence). V was pared by 6 bases and J by 2 bases, with 11 bases of the junction left unmatched. This CDR3 is built from 16 residues. The CDR3, as DNA: TGCGCCAGCAGCCCGGGACAGGCGGGTGGCAACACTGAAGCTTTCTTT. This sequence encodes CASSPGQAGGNTEAFF.

This sequence joins TRBV5-1 and TRBJ1-6; no clear D. Germline lookup yields CDR1 SGHRS and CDR2 YFSETQ. Trimming removed 4 bases from V and 7 bases from J, with 9 bases in between. The CDR3 is made up of 13 amino acids. CDR3 coding DNA: TGCGCCAGCAGCGACACCGACAATTCACCCCTCCACTTT. Protein: CASSDTDNSPLHF.

The chain links TRBV4-2 to TRBJ2-2; D is possibly TRBD2 (6 bases). Per germline, CDR1 LGHNA and CDR2 YNFKEQ. V was cut by 8 bases and J by 3 bases, with 16 bases left in between. The CDR3 has 15 residues. CDR3 in DNA: TGTGCCAGCTCTAAGAGGCGGGGTGACACCGGGGAGCTGTTTTTT. It yields the protein CASSKRRGDTGELFF.

V is TRBV18 and J is TRBJ1-2, with TRBD1 as a possible D gene (6 bases). Germline loops: CDR1 KGHSH, CDR2 LQKENI. The CDR3 totals 17 residues. V dropped 4 bases and J dropped 1 base, with 19 bases sitting between them. Here the CDR3 reads CASSLNQGQSINYGYTF. CDR3 DNA sequence: TGTGCCAGCTCACTCAATCAAGGACAGAGTATTAACTATGGCTACACCTTC.

The chain combines TRBV6-1 with TRBJ1-1; D is undetermined. CDR3 size: 13 residues. Germline CDR1 MNHNS, CDR2 SASEGT. Trimming pared 1 base from V and 2 bases from J, leaving 5 bases between. This chain's CDR3 is CASSEELNTEAFF. In nucleotides, the CDR3 is TGTGCCAGCAGTGAAGAACTTAACACTGAAGCTTTCTTT.

The chain couples TRBV5-6 to TRBJ1-5; D might be TRBD1 (6 bases). V lost 4 bases and J 3 bases, leaving 11 bases between the germline ends. From germline, CDR1 is SGHDT and CDR2 YYEEEE. The CDR3 loop spans 14 amino acids. This chain's CDR3 is CASSVQGSNQPQHF. The DNA for the CDR3 is TGTGCCAGCAGCGTACAGGGTTCCAATCAGCCCCAGCATTTT.

This chain links TRBV19 with TRBJ2-3, with 9 bases fitting TRBD2. The CDR3 loop spans 16 amino acids. From germline, CDR1 is LNHDA and CDR2 SQIVND (reference sequence). V shed 4 bases, J shed 6 bases, and the junction held 11 bases outside the gene matches. CDR3 coding DNA: TGTGCCAGTAGTACCCAGCCGGGACTAGCCGTCGATACGCAGTATTTT. Encoded protein: CASSTQPGLAVDTQYF.

This chain joins TRBV27 and TRBJ2-5; D call uncertain. Germline CDR1 reads MNHEY; CDR2 reads SMNVEV (reference sequence). With 5 bases removed from V and 2 bases from J, the gap between germline ends came to 6 bases. The CDR3 has 12 residues. This CDR3 is CASSGDQETQYF. In DNA, the CDR3 is TGTGCCAGCAGTGGGGATCAAGAGACCCAGTACTTC.

The rearrangement links TRBV6-1 to TRBJ2-7, with TRBD1 matching over 12 bases. J gave up 5 bases and V 4 bases, and 3 bases lay outside the gene matches. CDR1 is MNHNS, CDR2 SASEGT, per germline. The CDR3 covers 14 residues. Written as DNA, the CDR3 is TGTGCCAGCAGTGGGGGACAGGGGGCAAACGAGCAGTACTTC. It is translated as CASSGGQGANEQYF.

J is TRBJ2-3 and V is TRBV15; no definite D call. The ends were cut back, 1 base at V and 4 bases at J, with 9 bases in the middle. The CDR3 runs 14 residues. Per germline, CDR1 LNHNV and CDR2 YYDKDF (reference sequence). CDR3 bases: TGTGCCACCAGCAGAGGGAACCCCGCAGATACGCAGTATTTT. Amino acids: CATSRGNPADTQYF.

The CDR3 nucleotides are TGTGCCAGCAGTGCCTCCTATGAAAAACTGTTTTTT. It specifies CASSASYEKLFF. V gene TRBV25-1 combines with J gene TRBJ1-4, with D hard to call. Germline CDR1 is MGHDK and CDR2 is SYGVNS. V was cut by 4 bases and J by 6 bases, with 6 bases left in between. The CDR3 covers 12 residues.

A few counts support this clone. The V and J genes are TRBV6-5 and TRBJ2-7; the D gene could be TRBD1 or TRBD2 (7 bases each). This CDR3 has 14 residues. Germline values: CDR1 MNHEY, CDR2 SVGAGI. Trimming left V 6 bases short and J 1 base short, with 13 bases between. CDR3 nucleotide sequence: TGTGCCAGCAGGAGACAGGGACTATCCTACGAGCAGTACTTC. Its translation: CASRRQGLSYEQYF.